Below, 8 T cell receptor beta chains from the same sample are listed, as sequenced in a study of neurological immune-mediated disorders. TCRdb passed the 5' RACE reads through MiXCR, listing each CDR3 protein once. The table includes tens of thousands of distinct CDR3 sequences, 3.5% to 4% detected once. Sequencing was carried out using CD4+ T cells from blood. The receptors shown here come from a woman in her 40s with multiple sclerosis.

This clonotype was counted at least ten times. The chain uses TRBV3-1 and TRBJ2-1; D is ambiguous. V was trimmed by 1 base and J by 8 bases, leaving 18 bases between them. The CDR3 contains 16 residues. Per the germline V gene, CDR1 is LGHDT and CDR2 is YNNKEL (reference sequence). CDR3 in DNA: TGTGCCAGCAGCCAAGGGACCTCCCCCGAGGCCGATGAGCAGTTCTTC. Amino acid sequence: CASSQGTSPEADEQFF.

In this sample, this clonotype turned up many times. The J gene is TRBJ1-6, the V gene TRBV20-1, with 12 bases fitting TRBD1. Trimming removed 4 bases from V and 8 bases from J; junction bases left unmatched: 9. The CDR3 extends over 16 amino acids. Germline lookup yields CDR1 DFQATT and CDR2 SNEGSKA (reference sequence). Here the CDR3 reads CSAKPGTGGADSPLHF. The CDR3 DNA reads TGCAGTGCTAAGCCCGGGACAGGGGGCGCGGATTCACCCCTCCACTTT.

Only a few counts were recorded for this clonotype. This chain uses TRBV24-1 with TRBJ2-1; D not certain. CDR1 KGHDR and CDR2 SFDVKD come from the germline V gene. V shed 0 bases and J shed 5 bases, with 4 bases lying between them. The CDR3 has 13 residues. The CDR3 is CATSDLLDNEQFF. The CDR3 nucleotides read TGTGCCACCAGTGATTTGCTCGACAATGAGCAGTTCTTC.

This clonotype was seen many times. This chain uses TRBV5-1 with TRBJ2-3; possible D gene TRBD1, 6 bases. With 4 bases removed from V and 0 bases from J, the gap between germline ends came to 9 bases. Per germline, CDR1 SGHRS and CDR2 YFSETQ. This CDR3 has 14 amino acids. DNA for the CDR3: TGCGCCAGCAGCAACGGACAGAGCACAGATACGCAGTATTTT. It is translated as CASSNGQSTDTQYF.

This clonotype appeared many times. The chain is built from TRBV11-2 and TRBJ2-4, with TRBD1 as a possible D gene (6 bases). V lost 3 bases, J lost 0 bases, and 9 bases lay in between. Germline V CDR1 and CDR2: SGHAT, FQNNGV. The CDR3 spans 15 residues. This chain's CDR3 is CASSFTGIAKNIQYF. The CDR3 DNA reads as TGTGCCAGCAGCTTTACAGGGATAGCCAAAAACATTCAGTACTTC.

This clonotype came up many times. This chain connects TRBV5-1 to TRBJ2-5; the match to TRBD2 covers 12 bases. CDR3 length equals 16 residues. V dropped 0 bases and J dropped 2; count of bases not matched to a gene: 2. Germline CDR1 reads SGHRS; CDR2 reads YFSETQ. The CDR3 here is CASSLASGGVQETQYF. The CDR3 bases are TGCGCCAGCAGCTTGGCTAGCGGGGGGGTTCAAGAGACCCAGTACTTC.

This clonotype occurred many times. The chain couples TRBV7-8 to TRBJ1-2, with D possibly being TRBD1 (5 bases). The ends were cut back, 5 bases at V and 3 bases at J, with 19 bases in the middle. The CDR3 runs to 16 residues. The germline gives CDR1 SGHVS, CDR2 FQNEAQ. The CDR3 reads CASSLNPGTGDYGYTF. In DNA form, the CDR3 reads TGTGCCAGCAGCCTTAACCCAGGGACGGGAGACTATGGCTACACCTTC.

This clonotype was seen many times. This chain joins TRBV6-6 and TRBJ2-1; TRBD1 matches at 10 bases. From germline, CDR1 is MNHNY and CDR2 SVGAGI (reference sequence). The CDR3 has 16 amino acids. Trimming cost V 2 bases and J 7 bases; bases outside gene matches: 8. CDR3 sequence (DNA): TGTGCCAGCAGTTACACCGGGACAGGGGAGGGGAATGAGCAGTTCTTC. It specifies CASSYTGTGEGNEQFF.